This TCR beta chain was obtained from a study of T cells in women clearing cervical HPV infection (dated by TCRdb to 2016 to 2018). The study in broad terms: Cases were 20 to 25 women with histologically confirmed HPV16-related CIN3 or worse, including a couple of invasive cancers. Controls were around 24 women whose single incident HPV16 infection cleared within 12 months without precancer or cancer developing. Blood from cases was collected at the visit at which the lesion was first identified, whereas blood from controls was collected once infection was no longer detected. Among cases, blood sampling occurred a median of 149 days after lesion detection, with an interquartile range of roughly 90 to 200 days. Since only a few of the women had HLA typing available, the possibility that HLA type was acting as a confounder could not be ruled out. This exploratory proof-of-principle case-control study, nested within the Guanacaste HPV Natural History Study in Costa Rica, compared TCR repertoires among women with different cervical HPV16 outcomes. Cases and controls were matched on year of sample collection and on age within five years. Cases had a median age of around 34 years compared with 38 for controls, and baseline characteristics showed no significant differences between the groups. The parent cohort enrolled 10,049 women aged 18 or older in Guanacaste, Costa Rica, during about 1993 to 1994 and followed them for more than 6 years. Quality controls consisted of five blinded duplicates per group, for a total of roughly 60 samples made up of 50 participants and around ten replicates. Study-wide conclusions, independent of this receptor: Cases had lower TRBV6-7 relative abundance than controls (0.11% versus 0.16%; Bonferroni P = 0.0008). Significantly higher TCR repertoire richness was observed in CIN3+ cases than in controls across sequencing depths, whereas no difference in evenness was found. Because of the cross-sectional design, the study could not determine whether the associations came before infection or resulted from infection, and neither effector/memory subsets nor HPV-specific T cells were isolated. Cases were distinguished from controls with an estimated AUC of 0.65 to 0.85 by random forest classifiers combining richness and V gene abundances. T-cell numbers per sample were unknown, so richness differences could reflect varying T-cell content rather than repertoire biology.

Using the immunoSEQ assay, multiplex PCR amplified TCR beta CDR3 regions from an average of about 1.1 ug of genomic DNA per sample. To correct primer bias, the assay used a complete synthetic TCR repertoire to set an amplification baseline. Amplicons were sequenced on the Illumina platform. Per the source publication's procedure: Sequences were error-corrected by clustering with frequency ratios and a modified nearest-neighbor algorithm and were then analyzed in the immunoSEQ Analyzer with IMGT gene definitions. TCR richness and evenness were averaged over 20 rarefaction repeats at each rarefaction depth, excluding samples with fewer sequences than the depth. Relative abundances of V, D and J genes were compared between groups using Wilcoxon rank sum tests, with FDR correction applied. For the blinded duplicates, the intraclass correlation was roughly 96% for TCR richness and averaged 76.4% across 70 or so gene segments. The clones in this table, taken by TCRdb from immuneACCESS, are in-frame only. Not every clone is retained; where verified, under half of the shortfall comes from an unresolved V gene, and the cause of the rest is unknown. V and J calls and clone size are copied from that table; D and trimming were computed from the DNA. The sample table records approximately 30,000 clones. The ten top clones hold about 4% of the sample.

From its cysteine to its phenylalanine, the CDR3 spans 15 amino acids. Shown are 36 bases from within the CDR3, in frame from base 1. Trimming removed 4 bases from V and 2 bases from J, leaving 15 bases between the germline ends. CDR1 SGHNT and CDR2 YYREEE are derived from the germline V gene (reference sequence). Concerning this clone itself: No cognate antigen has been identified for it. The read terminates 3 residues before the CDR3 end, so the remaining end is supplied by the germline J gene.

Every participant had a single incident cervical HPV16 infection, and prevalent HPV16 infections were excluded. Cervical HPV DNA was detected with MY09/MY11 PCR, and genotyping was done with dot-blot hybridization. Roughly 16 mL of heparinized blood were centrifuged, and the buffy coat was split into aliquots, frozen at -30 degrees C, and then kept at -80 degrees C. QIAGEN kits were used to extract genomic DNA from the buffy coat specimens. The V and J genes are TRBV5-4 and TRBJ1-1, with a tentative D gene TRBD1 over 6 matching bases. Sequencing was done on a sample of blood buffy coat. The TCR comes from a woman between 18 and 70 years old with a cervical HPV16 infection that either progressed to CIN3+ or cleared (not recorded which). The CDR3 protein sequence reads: CASSHPDRRNTEAFF. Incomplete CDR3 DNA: TGTGCCAGCAGCCACCCGGACAGACGAAACACTGAA.